One and the same sample provided the 32 T cell receptor beta chains below, sequenced in a study of CD8 T cells in ankylosing spondylitis. TCRdb passed the 5' RACE reads through MiXCR, listing each CDR3 protein once. This table has roughly 100,000 distinct CDR3 sequences, around 24% appearing once. What was sequenced was synovial fluid, either unsorted or a sorted T cell fraction (not recorded which). The receptors derive from a male donor with ankylosing spondylitis.

The rearrangement links TRBV4-1 to TRBJ1-2, with D uncertain. This CDR3 spans 14 amino acids. Between the trimmed V and J ends, which lost 1 base and 8 bases, there was a span of 14 bases. CDR1 is MGHRA and CDR2 is YSYEKL in the germline V gene. The CDR3 coding sequence is TGCGCCAGCAGCCAAGCGGATTCGGGCGGAGGCTACACCTTC. This codes for CASSQADSGGGYTF.

The chain recombines TRBV7-2 with TRBJ2-3; tentative D call: TRBD2 (5 bases). In germline, CDR1 is SGHTA, CDR2 FQGNSA. The CDR3 length is 15 residues. Trimming cost V 2 bases and J 0 bases, with 9 bases left between them. This chain's CDR3 is CASSLRGSSTDTQYF. CDR3 nucleotides: TGTGCCAGCAGCTTAAGAGGGAGTAGCACAGATACGCAGTATTTT.

This clonotype was found a few times. This rearrangement joins TRBV5-1 to TRBJ2-2; perhaps TRBD1 as D (6 bases). Germline V gene lookup returns CDR1 SGHRS and CDR2 YFSETQ. Trimming took 5 bases from V and 1 from J, leaving 12 bases between them. CDR3 length: 15 amino acids. The chain's CDR3 is CASRTGTLNTGELFF. For the CDR3, the DNA is TGCGCCAGCAGAACCGGGACATTGAACACCGGGGAGCTGTTTTTT.

This clonotype showed up many times. This sequence joins TRBV20-1 and TRBJ2-7, with TRBD2 matching 13 bases. The V segment lost 3 bases and the J segment 6 bases; nucleotides outside the gene matches: 8. This CDR3 region has 15 residues. CDR1 is DFQATT and CDR2 is SNEGSKA in the germline V gene (reference sequence). Here the CDR3 reads CSASPTSGREGEQYF. The CDR3 region has the DNA TGCAGTGCTAGTCCCACTAGCGGGAGGGAAGGCGAGCAGTACTTC.

This clonotype was recorded a few times. The rearrangement uses TRBV27 and TRBJ1-1, with unresolved D. V shed 5 bases and J shed 0 bases, with 16 bases lying between them. The CDR3 totals 16 residues. In germline, CDR1 is MNHEY, CDR2 SMNVEV (reference sequence). This CDR3 is CASSPPPAFMNTEAFF. The CDR3 DNA reads as TGTGCCAGCAGTCCGCCGCCTGCCTTCATGAACACTGAAGCTTTCTTT.

The CDR3 here is CASSLEASGSYNEQFF. Written as DNA, the CDR3 is TGTGCCAGCAGCTTAGAGGCTAGCGGGTCCTACAATGAGCAGTTCTTC. The chain recombines TRBV7-2 with TRBJ2-1, with 8 bases matching TRBD2. The length of the CDR3 is 16 residues. Trimming at V came to 1 base and at J to 1 base, leaving 3 bases not matched to a gene. Germline-derived CDR1 and CDR2 are SGHTA and FQGNSA.

This clonotype was seen a few times. This chain links TRBV7-6 with TRBJ1-4, with 7 bases that match TRBD1. Unmatched junction bases numbered 6, after V lost 1 base and J lost 4 bases. From germline, CDR1 is SGHVS and CDR2 FNYEAQ. This CDR3 contains 16 residues. The CDR3 DNA follows: TGTGCCAGCAGCTTAGTATCTACAGGGGATAATGAAAAACTGTTTTTT. This translates into CASSLVSTGDNEKLFF.

The rearrangement joins TRBV20-1 to TRBJ1-2; D is perhaps TRBD1 (6 bases). Trimming removed 5 bases from V and 0 bases from J, with 16 bases in between. Germline CDR1 DFQATT, CDR2 SNEGSKA (reference sequence). This CDR3 comprises 15 residues. The DNA of the CDR3 is TGCAGTGCTGAAATGGGACACCTAGCTAACTATGGCTACACCTTC. Encoded protein: CSAEMGHLANYGYTF.

The V and J genes are TRBV19 and TRBJ2-3; no definite D call. The CDR3 is 16 residues long. In germline, CDR1 is LNHDA, CDR2 SQIVND (reference sequence). V dropped 2 bases and J dropped 1 base, with 13 bases sitting between them. The CDR3 DNA reads as TGTGCCAGTAGTATAACTCTCGGGCGTGGCACAGATACGCAGTATTTT. Translation: CASSITLGRGTDTQYF.

V usage is TRBV11-1 and J usage is TRBJ2-5; tentatively, D is TRBD1 (5 bases). CDR3 size: 19 residues. The V gene lost 5 bases and the J gene lost 2 bases, with 27 bases spanning the gap. Germline-derived CDR1 and CDR2 are SGHAT and FQDESV (reference sequence). CDR3 nucleotides: TGTGCCAGCAGCCTATGGGGCAGCTTAGGGCCACTTCAGCAAGAGACCCAGTACTTC. It translates to CASSLWGSLGPLQQETQYF.

The V gene is TRBV3-1, the J gene TRBJ2-7, with TRBD1 identical over 7 bases. J was trimmed by 2 bases and V by 4 bases; bases with no gene match: 14. Per germline, CDR1 LGHDT and CDR2 YNNKEL (reference sequence). The CDR3 is 17 amino acids. The CDR3 is CASSRPYRGTTTYEQYF. For the CDR3, the DNA is TGTGCCAGCAGCCGACCATACAGGGGCACGACGACCTACGAGCAGTACTTC.

This clonotype turned up a few times. The chain joins TRBV12-3 or TRBV12-4 to TRBJ2-7, with D unresolved. V was cut by 4 bases and J by 2 bases, with 15 bases left in between. This CDR3 contains 15 residues. The CDR3 here is CASSSGVGYAYEQYV. The CDR3 DNA is TGTGCCAGCAGTTCCGGCGTTGGGTATGCCTACGAGCAGTACGTC.

This clonotype was found many times. This CDR3 reads CASSLFPGGEKLFF. In nucleotides, the CDR3 is TGTGCCAGCAGTCTCTTCCCGGGAGGTGAAAAACTGTTTTTT. V usage is TRBV7-2 and J usage is TRBJ1-4; D remains ambiguous. V shed 6 bases and J shed 7 bases, with 15 bases lying between them. The CDR3 has 14 amino acids. Per germline, CDR1 SGHTA and CDR2 FQGNSA.

Only a few counts were recorded for this clonotype. In nucleotides, the CDR3 is TGTGCCAGCAGCAGCCCTCGGGCGGGGCGCACTGAAGCTTTCTTT. It encodes CASSSPRAGRTEAFF. This chain connects TRBV5-5 to TRBJ1-1; TRBD1 might be the D (5 bases). Germline assignment: CDR1 SGHKS and CDR2 YYEKEE (reference sequence). The CDR3 contains 15 residues. V was trimmed by 4 bases and J by 4 bases, leaving 17 bases between them.

This chain joins TRBV5-1 and TRBJ2-1; 7 nucleotides agree with TRBD2. Trimming took 5 bases from V and 12 from J; bases not matched to a gene: 20. This CDR3 has 16 residues. Germline CDR1 is SGHRS and CDR2 is YFSETQ. The CDR3 here is CASSHPGTTAARRQFF. The CDR3 DNA sequence: TGCGCCAGCAGTCACCCCGGGACTACTGCCGCCCGGCGGCAGTTCTTC.

This clonotype appeared a single time. CDR3 sequence (DNA): TGTGCCAGCAGCCCCCACGCGGAGCTAGCGTCTTACAATGAGCAGTTCTTC. It is translated as CASSPHAELASYNEQFF. The chain uses TRBV3-1 and TRBJ2-1, with TRBD2 as a possible D gene (6 bases). This CDR3 has 17 residues. V was clipped by 4 bases and J by 4 bases, with 20 bases between them. The germline V gene has CDR1 LGHDT and CDR2 YNNKEL (reference sequence).

This clonotype has only a few counts. The chain joins TRBV12-3 or TRBV12-4 to TRBJ2-4; D is possibly TRBD1 (5 bases). Deletions cut 0 bases from V and 0 bases from J, with 6 bases between. The CDR3 has 15 amino acids. The CDR3 here is CASSLARAAKNIQYF. Written as DNA, the CDR3 is TGTGCCAGCAGTTTAGCCAGGGCAGCCAAAAACATTCAGTACTTC.

The chain is built from TRBV3-1 and TRBJ2-2; tentative D call: TRBD2 (7 bases). Germline V gives CDR1 LGHDT, CDR2 YNNKEL (reference sequence). The V gene lost 4 bases and the J gene lost 7 bases, with 19 bases spanning the gap. The CDR3 contains 16 residues. CDR3 sequence (DNA): TGTGCCAGCAGCCGCCCCGGGGGGCGGGGTGGCGGGGAGCTGTTTTTT. This codes for CASSRPGGRGGGELFF.

This clonotype has a handful of counts. This CDR3 reads CASSEGDMVNQPQHF. The CDR3 nucleotides are TGTGCCAGCAGTGAAGGGGATATGGTCAATCAGCCCCAGCATTTT. The chain employs TRBV6-1 and TRBJ1-5; D gene unclear. Germline V gives CDR1 MNHNS, CDR2 SASEGT. The CDR3 loop spans 15 amino acids. V shed 1 base and J shed 3 bases, with 10 bases lying between them.

CDR3 loop: CASSSLAGGVAGELFF. The CDR3 DNA sequence: TGTGCCAGCAGTTCCTTAGCGGGAGGGGTGGCCGGGGAGCTGTTTTTT. The V and J genes are TRBV27 and TRBJ2-2; 11 positions match TRBD2. CDR3 length equals 16 residues. The germline V gene encodes CDR1 MNHEY and CDR2 SMNVEV (reference sequence). J lost 6 bases, V lost 4 bases, and 7 bases had no gene match.

This clonotype was detected many times. The rearrangement links TRBV27 to TRBJ1-2; TRBD1 aligns across 10 bases. The CDR3 has 13 residues. V was clipped by 8 bases and J by 5 bases; unmatched bases: 5. Germline assignment: CDR1 MNHEY and CDR2 SMNVEV (reference sequence). The CDR3 nucleotides are TGTGCCAGCTCGGGACAGGGGAAGTATGGCTACACCTTC. Translated: CASSGQGKYGYTF.

The chain employs TRBV19 and TRBJ2-5; D is uncertain. Between the trimmed V and J ends, which lost 6 bases and 4 bases, there was a span of 12 bases. The CDR3 runs 13 residues. The germline V gene has CDR1 LNHDA and CDR2 SQIVND (reference sequence). The CDR3 here is CASSPAVGETQYF. CDR3 DNA: TGTGCCAGTAGCCCCGCGGTGGGAGAGACCCAGTACTTC.

The chain joins TRBV10-2 to TRBJ1-5; no firm D call. This CDR3 spans 18 amino acids. CDR1 is WSHSY and CDR2 is SAAADI in the germline V gene. Trimming took 3 bases from V and 3 from J, leaving 21 bases between them. The CDR3 region has the DNA TGCGCCAGCAGTGATTATGGCGGCCGAGAGAACTACAATCAGCCCCAGCATTTT. It encodes CASSDYGGRENYNQPQHF.

Only a few counts were recorded for this clonotype. This chain's CDR3 is CASIAGGGQGNIQYF. CDR3 sequence (DNA): TGCGCCAGCATCGCGGGGGGGGGACAGGGGAACATTCAGTACTTC. The V and J genes are TRBV10-2 and TRBJ2-4; weak D call: TRBD1 (10 bases). Germline assignment: CDR1 WSHSY and CDR2 SAAADI. This CDR3 is 15 amino acids long. V shed 7 bases and J shed 7 bases, with 20 bases lying between them.

The CDR3 DNA sequence: TGTGCCAGCAGTGAATTTGGTCAGGACAACACTGAAGCTTTCTTT. Amino acid sequence: CASSEFGQDNTEAFF. The V gene is TRBV2, the J gene TRBJ1-1, with D hard to call. Deletions cut 2 bases from V and 2 bases from J, with 12 bases between. Per germline, CDR1 SNHLY and CDR2 FYNNEI. This CDR3 is built from 15 residues.

V usage is TRBV3-1 and J usage is TRBJ1-5, with D perhaps matching TRBD1 (5 bases). V gave up 1 base and J gave up 11 bases, with 21 bases separating them. CDR1 LGHDT and CDR2 YNNKEL come from the germline V gene (reference sequence). The CDR3 covers 16 residues. The CDR3 is CASSQGLSPVGGAQHF. In nucleotides, the CDR3 is TGTGCCAGCAGCCAAGGTCTGAGCCCAGTCGGAGGGGCCCAGCATTTT.

The chain recombines TRBV2 with TRBJ1-1; no definite D call. Germline lookup yields CDR1 SNHLY and CDR2 FYNNEI. The CDR3 contains 16 residues. V lost 5 bases to trimming and J lost 1 base, with 17 bases between them. This CDR3 reads CASSFRPQASNTEAFF. The DNA of the CDR3 is TGTGCCAGCAGTTTTCGACCGCAGGCTTCGAACACTGAAGCTTTCTTT.

Ten or more counts support this clonotype. V usage is TRBV5-1 and J usage is TRBJ1-2; TRBD1 matches at 9 bases. The CDR3 runs to 15 residues. J was trimmed by 3 bases and V by 4 bases; bases with no gene match: 7. CDR1 and CDR2 (germline): SGHRS, YFSETQ. CDR3 sequence: CASSPRTGVYYGYTF. CDR3 coding DNA: TGCGCCAGCAGCCCCCGGACAGGGGTTTACTATGGCTACACCTTC.

This rearrangement joins TRBV11-3 to TRBJ2-2; D not resolved. This CDR3 is 14 amino acids long. Germline V gene sequence: CDR1 SGHNT, CDR2 YENEEA. V dropped 8 bases and J dropped 0 bases, with 10 bases sitting between them. The CDR3 coding sequence is TGTGCCAGCCGACCTTACACGAACACCGGGGAGCTGTTTTTT. Translated: CASRPYTNTGELFF.

This clonotype was recorded a few times. The chain's CDR3 is CSAITGSSNQPQHF. The CDR3 bases are TGCAGTGCTATCACTGGGTCTAGCAATCAGCCCCAGCATTTT. This chain connects TRBV20-1 to TRBJ1-5; D not certain. The CDR3 contains 14 residues. The V end lost 4 bases, the J end lost 0 bases, and 10 bases lay between the germline ends. CDR1 DFQATT and CDR2 SNEGSKA come from the germline V gene (reference sequence).

The J gene is TRBJ2-1, the V gene TRBV7-6; possible D gene TRBD1, 6 bases. The V and J ends lost 1 base and 0 bases respectively, with 16 bases between them. The CDR3 contains 18 residues. In germline, CDR1 is SGHVS, CDR2 FNYEAQ. CDR3 amino acids: CASSLDRAGESSYNEQFF. The CDR3 bases are TGTGCCAGCAGCTTAGACCGGGCAGGGGAAAGCTCCTACAATGAGCAGTTCTTC.

Many counts were recorded for this clonotype. Here the CDR3 DNA reads TGTGCCAGCAGCTTCACGTGGTCGGATACGCAGTATTTT. It encodes CASSFTWSDTQYF. This chain links TRBV7-6 with TRBJ2-3; no reliable D call. The CDR3 runs to 13 residues. The germline V gene encodes CDR1 SGHVS and CDR2 FNYEAQ. V gave up 3 bases and J gave up 6 bases, with 10 bases separating them.